A selection of T cell receptor beta chains follows, all from one sample in a study of T cell repertoires in ileal Crohn's disease. The assay was immunoSEQ multiplex PCR, and TCRdb's table has in-frame clones only and misses some. This sample has 7,300 or so clones; roughly 82% occur once, and the top ten carry roughly 8.4%. The specimen was ileal tissue. The receptors were sampled from an adult with Crohn's disease. Each CDR3 is given without its conserved first and last residue. Some rows have no size entry. The others give once, few or many, or a class for an expanded clone.

clone_size v_call cdr3_aa
few TRBV9 ASSVEAGYEQY
. TRBV25-1 ATDAANTGELF
. TRBV7-8 ASSYAHRDRALEQF
. TRBV5-1 ASTLGQGTTEAF
. TRBV5-1 ASSKGDIPPDTQY
. TRBV7-7 ASSPASGSTKQY
. TRBV18 ASSPRQENTEAF
. TRBV12-5 ASHSGSRNEQF
. TRBV30 AWSFPLSGSKKNEQF
. TRBV28 ASSSIAGRSYNEQF
once TRBV13 ASSFGSSGDTQY
few TRBV5-1 ASSLTMVTYNEQF
. TRBV19 ASTPGGQGDGYT